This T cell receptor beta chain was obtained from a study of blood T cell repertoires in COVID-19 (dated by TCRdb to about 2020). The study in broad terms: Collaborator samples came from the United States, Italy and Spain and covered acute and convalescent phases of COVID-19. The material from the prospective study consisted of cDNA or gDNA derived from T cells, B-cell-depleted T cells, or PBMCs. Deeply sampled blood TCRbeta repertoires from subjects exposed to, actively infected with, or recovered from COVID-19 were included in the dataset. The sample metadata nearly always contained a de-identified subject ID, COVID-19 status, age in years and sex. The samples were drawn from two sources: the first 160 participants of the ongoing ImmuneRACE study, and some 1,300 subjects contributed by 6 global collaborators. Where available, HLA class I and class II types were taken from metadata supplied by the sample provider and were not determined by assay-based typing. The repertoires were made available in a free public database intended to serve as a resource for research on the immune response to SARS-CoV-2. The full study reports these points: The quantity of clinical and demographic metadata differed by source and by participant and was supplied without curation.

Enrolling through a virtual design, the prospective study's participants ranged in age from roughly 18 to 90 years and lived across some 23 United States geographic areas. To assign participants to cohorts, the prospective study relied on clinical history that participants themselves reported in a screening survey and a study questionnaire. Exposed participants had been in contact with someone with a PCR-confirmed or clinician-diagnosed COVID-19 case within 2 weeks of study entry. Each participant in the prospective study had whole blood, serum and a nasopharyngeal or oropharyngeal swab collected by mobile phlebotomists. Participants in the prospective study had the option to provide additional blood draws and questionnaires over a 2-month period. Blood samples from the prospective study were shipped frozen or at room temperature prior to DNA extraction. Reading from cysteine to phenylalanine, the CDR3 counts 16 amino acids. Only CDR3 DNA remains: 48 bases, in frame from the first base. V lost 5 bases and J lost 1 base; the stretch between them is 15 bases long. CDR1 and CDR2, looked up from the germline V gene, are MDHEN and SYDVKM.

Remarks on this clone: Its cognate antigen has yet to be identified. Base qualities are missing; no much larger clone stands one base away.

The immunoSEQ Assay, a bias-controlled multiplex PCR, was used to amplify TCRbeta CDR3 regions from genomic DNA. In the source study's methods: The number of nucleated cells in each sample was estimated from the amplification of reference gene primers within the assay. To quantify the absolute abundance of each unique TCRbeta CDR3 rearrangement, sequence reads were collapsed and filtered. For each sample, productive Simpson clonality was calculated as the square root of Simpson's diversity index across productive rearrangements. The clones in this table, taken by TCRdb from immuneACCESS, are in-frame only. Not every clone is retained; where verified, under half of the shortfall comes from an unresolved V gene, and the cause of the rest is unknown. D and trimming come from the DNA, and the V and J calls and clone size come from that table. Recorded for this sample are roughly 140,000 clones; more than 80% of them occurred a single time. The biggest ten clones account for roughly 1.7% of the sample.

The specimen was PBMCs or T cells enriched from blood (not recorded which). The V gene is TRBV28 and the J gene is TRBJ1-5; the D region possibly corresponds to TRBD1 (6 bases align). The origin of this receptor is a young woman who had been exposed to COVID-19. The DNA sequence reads TGTGCCAGCAGTCAACCCCAGGGGAGAAGCAATCAGCCCCAGCATTTT. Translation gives CASSQPQGRSNQPQHF.